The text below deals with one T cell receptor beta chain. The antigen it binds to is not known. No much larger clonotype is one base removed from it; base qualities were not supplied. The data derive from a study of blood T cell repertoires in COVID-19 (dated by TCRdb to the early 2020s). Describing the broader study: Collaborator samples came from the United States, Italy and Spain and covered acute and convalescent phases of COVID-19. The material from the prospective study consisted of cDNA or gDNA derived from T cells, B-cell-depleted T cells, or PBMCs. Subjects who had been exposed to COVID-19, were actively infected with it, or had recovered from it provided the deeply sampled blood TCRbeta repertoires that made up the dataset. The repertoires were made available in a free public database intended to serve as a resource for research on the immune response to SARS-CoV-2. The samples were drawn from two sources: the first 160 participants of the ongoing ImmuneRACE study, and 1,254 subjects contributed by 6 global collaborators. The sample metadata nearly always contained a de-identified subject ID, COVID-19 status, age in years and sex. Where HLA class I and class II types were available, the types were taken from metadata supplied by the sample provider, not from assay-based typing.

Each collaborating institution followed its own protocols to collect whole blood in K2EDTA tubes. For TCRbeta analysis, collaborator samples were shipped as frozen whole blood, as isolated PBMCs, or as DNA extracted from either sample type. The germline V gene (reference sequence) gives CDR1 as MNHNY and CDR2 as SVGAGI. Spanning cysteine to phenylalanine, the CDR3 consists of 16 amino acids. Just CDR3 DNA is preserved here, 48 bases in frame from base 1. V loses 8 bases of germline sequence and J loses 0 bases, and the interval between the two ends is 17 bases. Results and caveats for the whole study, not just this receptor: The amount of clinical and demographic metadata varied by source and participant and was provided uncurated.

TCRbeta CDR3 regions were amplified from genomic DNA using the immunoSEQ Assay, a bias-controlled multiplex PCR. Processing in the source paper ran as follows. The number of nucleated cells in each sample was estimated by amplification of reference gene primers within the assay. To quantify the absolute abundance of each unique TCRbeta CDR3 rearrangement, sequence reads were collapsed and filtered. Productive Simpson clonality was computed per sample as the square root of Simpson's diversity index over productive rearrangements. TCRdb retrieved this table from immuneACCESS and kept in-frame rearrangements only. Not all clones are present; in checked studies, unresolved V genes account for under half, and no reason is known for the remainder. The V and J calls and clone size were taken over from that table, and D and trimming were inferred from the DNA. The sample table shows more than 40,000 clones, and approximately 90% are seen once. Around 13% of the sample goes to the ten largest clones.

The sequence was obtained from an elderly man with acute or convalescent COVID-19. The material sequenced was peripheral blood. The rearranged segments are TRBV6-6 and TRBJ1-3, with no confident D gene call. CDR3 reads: CASRPTPATSGNTIYF. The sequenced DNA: TGTGCCAGCCGCCCCACACCCGCAACCTCTGGAAACACCATATATTTT.